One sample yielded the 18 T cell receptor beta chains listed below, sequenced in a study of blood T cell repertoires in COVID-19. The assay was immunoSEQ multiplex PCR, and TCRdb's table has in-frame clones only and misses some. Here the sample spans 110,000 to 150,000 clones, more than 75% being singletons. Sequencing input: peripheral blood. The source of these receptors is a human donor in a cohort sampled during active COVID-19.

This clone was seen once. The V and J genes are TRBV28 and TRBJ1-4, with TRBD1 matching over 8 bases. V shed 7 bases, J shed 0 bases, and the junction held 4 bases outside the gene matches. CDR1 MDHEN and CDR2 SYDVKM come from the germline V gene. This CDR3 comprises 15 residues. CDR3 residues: CASITQGATNEKLFF. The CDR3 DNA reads TGTGCCAGCATTACACAGGGGGCAACTAATGAAAAACTGTTTTTT.

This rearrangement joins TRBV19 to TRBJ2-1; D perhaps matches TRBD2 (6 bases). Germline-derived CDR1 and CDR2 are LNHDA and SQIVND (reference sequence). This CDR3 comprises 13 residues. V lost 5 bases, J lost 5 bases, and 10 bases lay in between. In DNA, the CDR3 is TGTGCCAGTAGTTGGGAGCGGGACAATGAGCAGTTCTTC. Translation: CASSWERDNEQFF.

CDR3 sequence reads: CASSKSQTGFEKLFF. Written as DNA, the CDR3 is TGTGCCAGCAGCAAAAGTCAAACAGGGTTTGAAAAACTGTTTTTT. V and J are TRBV11-2 and TRBJ1-4; tentatively, D is TRBD1 (6 bases). Germline lookup yields CDR1 SGHAT and CDR2 FQNNGV. This CDR3 is 15 amino acids long. V was trimmed by 5 bases and J by 7 bases, leaving 17 bases between them.

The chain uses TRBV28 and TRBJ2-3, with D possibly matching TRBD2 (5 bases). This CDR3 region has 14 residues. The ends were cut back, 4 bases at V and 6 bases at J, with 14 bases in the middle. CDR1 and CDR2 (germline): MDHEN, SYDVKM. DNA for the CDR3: TGTGCCAGCAGTTCACTAGGGCCTTCGGATACGCAGTATTTT. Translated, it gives CASSSLGPSDTQYF.

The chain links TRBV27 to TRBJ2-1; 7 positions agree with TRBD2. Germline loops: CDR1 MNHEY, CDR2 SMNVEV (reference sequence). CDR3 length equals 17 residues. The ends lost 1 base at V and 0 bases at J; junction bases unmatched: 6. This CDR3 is CASSLYPAGPSYNEQFF. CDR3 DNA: TGTGCCAGCAGTTTATACCCAGCGGGGCCCTCCTACAATGAGCAGTTCTTC.

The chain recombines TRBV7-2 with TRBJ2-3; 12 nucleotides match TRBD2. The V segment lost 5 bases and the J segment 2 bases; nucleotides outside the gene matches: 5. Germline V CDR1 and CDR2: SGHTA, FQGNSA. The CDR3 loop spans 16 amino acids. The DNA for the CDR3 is TGTGCCAGCAGCCAGCTAGCGGGAGGGACCACAGATACGCAGTATTTT. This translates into CASSQLAGGTTDTQYF.

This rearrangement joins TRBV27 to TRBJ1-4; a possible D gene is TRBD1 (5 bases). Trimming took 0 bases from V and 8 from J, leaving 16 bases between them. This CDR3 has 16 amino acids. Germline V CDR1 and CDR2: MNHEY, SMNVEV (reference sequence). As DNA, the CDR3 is TGTGCCAGCAGTTTATCGAGTCACGCCAAGGGGGAAAAACTGTTTTTT. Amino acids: CASSLSSHAKGEKLFF. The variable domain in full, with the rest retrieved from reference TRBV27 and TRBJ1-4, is EAQVTQNPRYLITVTGKKLTVTCSQNMNHEYMSWYRQDPGLGLRQIYYSMNVEVTDKGDVPEGYKVSRKEKRNFPLILESPSPNQTSLYFCASSLSSHAKGEKLFFGSGTQLSVL.

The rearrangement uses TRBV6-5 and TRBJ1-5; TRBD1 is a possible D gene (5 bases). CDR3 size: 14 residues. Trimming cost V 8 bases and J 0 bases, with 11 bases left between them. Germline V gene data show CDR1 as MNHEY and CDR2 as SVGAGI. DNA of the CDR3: TGTGCCAGCCAGGGCACCCTTAGCAATCAGCCCCAGCATTTT. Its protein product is CASQGTLSNQPQHF.

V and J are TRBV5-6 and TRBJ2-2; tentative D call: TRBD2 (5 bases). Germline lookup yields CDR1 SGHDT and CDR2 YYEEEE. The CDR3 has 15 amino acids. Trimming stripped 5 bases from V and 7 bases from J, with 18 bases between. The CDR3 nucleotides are TGTGCCAGCAGAAACACCGGGAAAACGGGCGGGGAGCTGTTTTTT. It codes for CASRNTGKTGGELFF.

CDR3 sequence (DNA): TGCGCCAGCAGCTTGGGGTCTAGCGGACATAACAATGAGCAGTTCTTC. Translating it yields CASSLGSSGHNNEQFF. The genes are TRBV5-1 and TRBJ2-1; 7 bases agree with TRBD2. The germline V gene has CDR1 SGHRS and CDR2 YFSETQ. The junction had 8 bases not matched to a gene; V was cut back by 0 bases and J by 5 bases. The CDR3 has 16 residues.

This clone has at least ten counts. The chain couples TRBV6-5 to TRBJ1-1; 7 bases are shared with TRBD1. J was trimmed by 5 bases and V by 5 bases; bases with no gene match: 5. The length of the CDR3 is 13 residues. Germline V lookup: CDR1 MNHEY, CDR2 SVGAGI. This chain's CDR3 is CASSKGQRTEAFF. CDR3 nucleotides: TGTGCCAGCAGTAAGGGACAGAGGACTGAAGCTTTCTTT.

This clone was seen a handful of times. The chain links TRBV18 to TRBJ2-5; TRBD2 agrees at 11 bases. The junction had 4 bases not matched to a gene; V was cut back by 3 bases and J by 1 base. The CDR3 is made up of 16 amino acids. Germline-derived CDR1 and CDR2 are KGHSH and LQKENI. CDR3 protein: CASSPRLAGTQETQYF. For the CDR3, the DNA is TGTGCCAGCTCACCCAGACTAGCGGGAACCCAAGAGACCCAGTACTTC. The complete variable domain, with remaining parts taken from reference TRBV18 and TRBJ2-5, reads NAGVMQNPRHLVRRRGQEARLRCSPMKGHSHVYWYRQLPEEGLKFMVYLQKENIIDESGMPKERFSAEFPKEGPSILRIQQVVRGDSAAYFCASSPRLAGTQETQYFGPGTRLLVL.

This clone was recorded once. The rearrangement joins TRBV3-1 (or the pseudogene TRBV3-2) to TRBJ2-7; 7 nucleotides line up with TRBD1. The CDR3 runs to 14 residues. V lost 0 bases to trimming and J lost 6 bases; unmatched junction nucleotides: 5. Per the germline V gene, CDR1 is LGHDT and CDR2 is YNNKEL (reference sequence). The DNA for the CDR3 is TGTGCCAGCAGCCAAGAAGGACAGGCGGGCGAGCAGTACTTC. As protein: CASSQEGQAGEQYF.

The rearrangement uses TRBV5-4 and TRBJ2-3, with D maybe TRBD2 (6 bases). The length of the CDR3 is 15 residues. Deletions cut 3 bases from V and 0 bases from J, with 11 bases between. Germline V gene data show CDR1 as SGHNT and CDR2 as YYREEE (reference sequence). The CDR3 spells CASSSIAESTDTQYF. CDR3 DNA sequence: TGTGCCAGCAGCTCAATAGCGGAAAGCACAGATACGCAGTATTTT.

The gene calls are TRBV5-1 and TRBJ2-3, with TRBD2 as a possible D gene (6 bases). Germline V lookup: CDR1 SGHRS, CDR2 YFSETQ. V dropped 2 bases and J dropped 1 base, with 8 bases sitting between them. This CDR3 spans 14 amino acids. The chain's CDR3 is CASSFGSGTDTQYF. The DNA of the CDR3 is TGCGCCAGCAGCTTCGGGAGCGGCACAGATACGCAGTATTTT.

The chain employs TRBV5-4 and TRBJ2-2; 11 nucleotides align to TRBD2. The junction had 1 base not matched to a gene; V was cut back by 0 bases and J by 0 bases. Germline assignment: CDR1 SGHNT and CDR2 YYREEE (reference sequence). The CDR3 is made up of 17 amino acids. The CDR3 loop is CASSLGLAGTNTGELFF. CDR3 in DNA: TGTGCCAGCAGCTTGGGACTAGCGGGGACGAACACCGGGGAGCTGTTTTTT.

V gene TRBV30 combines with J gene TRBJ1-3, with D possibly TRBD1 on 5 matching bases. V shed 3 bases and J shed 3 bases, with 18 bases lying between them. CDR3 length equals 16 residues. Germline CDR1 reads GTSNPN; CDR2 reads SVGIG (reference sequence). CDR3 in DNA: TGTGCCTGGAGAACGGCTGGGGGGTTTGGTGGAAACACCATATATTTT. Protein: CAWRTAGGFGGNTIYF.

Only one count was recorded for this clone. The CDR3 DNA reads TGTGCCAGCAGCTTAGGAGGTGGGGGCTCCCTGGATACGCAGTATTTT. Translated, it gives CASSLGGGGSLDTQYF. This rearrangement joins TRBV11-3 to TRBJ2-3, with D possibly being TRBD1 (6 bases). Per germline, CDR1 SGHNT and CDR2 YENEEA. This CDR3 has 16 amino acids. V was pared by 1 base and J by 6 bases, with 17 bases between.